This T cell receptor (beta chain) originates from a study of T cells in Graves' hyperthyroidism and ophthalmopathy. Amplification of TCR beta CDR3 regions used RNA as the template. A set of HTBI primers served as the primers for a first-round RT-PCR of the TCR CDR3. One entry per CDR3 protein results from TCRdb running MiXCR on the multiplex PCR reads. In the table there are 500,000 to 650,000 distinct CDR3 sequences, roughly a sixth of which are singletons. The source is a woman between 18 and 29 years old with Graves' ophthalmopathy. Sequenced material: blood.

Here the CDR3 DNA reads TGTGCCAGCAGCCGAGTGGGACAGAACACCGGGGAGCTGTTTTTT. It codes for CASSRVGQNTGELFF. The chain uses TRBV14 and TRBJ2-2, with a possible D match to TRBD1 (6 bases). V was clipped by 4 bases and J by 1 base, with 10 bases between them. This CDR3 has 15 amino acids. Germline V gene sequence: CDR1 SGHDN, CDR2 FVKESK.